Presented here are 21 T cell receptor beta chains from one specimen sequenced in a study of molecular identifiers for immune sequencing clone quantification. TCRdb called the PCR reads again in MiXCR, with one record for every CDR3 protein. The sample lists under 650,000 distinct CDR3 sequences; around 20% were seen once. The sequencing sample was made of naive CD8+ T cells from blood, with Jurkat cell RNA spiked in. Specified subset: FACS-sorted CD8+CD4-CCR7+CD45RA+ naive T cells. All receptors derive from a human donor in good health. Some libraries in this study had Jurkat cell RNA spiked in.

This clonotype was seen only a few times. With a much larger clone just one base away, this may be a read error. The chain links TRBV6-5 to TRBJ2-7; 9 nucleotides align to TRBD1. The CDR3 spans 14 residues. Germline CDR1 is MNHEY and CDR2 is SVGAGI. V lost 2 bases and J lost 2; bases outside the gene matches: 1. CDR3 DNA sequence: TGTGCCAGCAGTTACCGGACAGGGGCCTACGAGCAGTACTTC. Translating it yields CASSYRTGAYEQYF.

This clonotype was seen a handful of times. The chain couples TRBV6-1 to TRBJ2-7; 7 bases are shared with TRBD1. The CDR3 has 14 residues. Trimming took 7 bases from V and 0 from J; bases not matched to a gene: 6. Germline values: CDR1 MNHNS, CDR2 SASEGT. CDR3 region: CASTDRALSYEQYF. CDR3 coding DNA: TGTGCCAGCACCGACAGGGCACTCTCCTACGAGCAGTACTTC.

This clonotype occurred many times. The J gene is TRBJ2-1, the V gene TRBV30; D call uncertain. Trimming left V 0 bases short and J 8 bases short, with 5 bases between. The CDR3 totals 11 residues. Germline values: CDR1 GTSNPN, CDR2 SVGIG (reference sequence). The CDR3 nucleotides are TGTGCCTGGAGTGTACGCTATGAGCAGTTCTTC. Translating it yields CAWSVRYEQFF.

The chain has TRBV6-6 and TRBJ2-3, with unresolved D. This CDR3 is built from 14 residues. The germline CDR1 and CDR2 sequences are MNHNY and SVGAGI (reference sequence). V gave up 0 bases and J gave up 3 bases, with 7 bases separating them. The CDR3 loop is CASSYSVGTDTQYF. The CDR3, as DNA: TGTGCCAGCAGTTACTCGGTGGGGACAGATACGCAGTATTTT.

Points on this clonotype: This may be a read error, as it is one base from a much larger clone. This rearrangement joins TRBV4-3 to TRBJ1-3; D remains ambiguous. The CDR3 is made up of 16 amino acids. CDR1 is LGHNA, CDR2 YSLEER, per germline. The CDR3 spells CASSQDKGYSGSTIYF. CDR3 DNA: TGCGCCAGCAGCCAAGATAAGGGCTACTCTGGAAGCACCATATATTTT.

The chain recombines TRBV29-1 with TRBJ2-7; no firm D call. With 4 bases removed from V and 3 bases from J, the gap between germline ends came to 10 bases. CDR1 is SQVTM and CDR2 is ANQGSEA in the germline V gene. The CDR3 length is 12 residues. CDR3: CSVVSHFYEQYF. CDR3 coding DNA: TGCAGCGTTGTCTCTCACTTCTACGAGCAGTACTTC.

In its sample, this clonotype was seen a few times. V usage is TRBV30 and J usage is TRBJ1-2; 7 bases agree with TRBD1. V was pared by 3 bases and J by 8 bases, with 12 bases of the junction left unmatched. The CDR3 sequence is 14 residues long. Germline V lookup: CDR1 GTSNPN, CDR2 SVGIG (reference sequence). The CDR3 sequence is CAWREEQGLIGYTF. The DNA for the CDR3 is TGTGCCTGGAGGGAGGAACAGGGGCTAATAGGCTACACCTTC.

Of note for this clonotype: A clone one base away is much larger, so this may be a read error. This chain links TRBV7-6 with TRBJ1-2; D is unresolved. Trimming took off 6 bases at V and 3 bases at J, with 23 bases between the two ends. Germline values: CDR1 SGHVS, CDR2 FNYEAQ. The CDR3 length is 17 residues. The CDR3 coding sequence is TGTGCCAGCAGTCCCAACGTGCTACCCTCTATCGACTATGGCTACACCTTC. Protein: CASSPNVLPSIDYGYTF.

This clonotype was observed many times. This chain uses TRBV6-6 with TRBJ2-7; D is possibly TRBD1 (5 bases). V was shortened by 5 bases and J by 6 bases, with 20 bases between the two germline ends. The germline CDR1 and CDR2 sequences are MNHNY and SVGAGI (reference sequence). This CDR3 spans 15 amino acids. The chain's CDR3 is CASSRIRQSSSEQYF. The DNA of the CDR3 is TGTGCCAGCAGTCGAATTAGACAGTCGTCGTCCGAGCAGTACTTC.

Only a few counts were recorded for this clonotype. V is TRBV5-1 and J is TRBJ2-7, with 7 bases matching TRBD1. Germline V gene sequence: CDR1 SGHRS, CDR2 YFSETQ. The CDR3 contains 15 residues. V was clipped by 3 bases and J by 3 bases; unmatched bases: 9. CDR3 protein: CASSSYDRDNYEQYF. The DNA of the CDR3 is TGCGCCAGCAGCTCCTACGACAGGGACAACTACGAGCAGTACTTC. Variable domain in full (rest from reference TRBV5-1 and TRBJ2-7): KAGVTQTPRYLIKTRGQQVTLSCSPISGHRSVSWYQQTPGQGLQFLFEYFSETQRNKGNFPGRFSGRQFSNSRSEMNVSTLELGDSALYLCASSSYDRDNYEQYFGPGTRLTVT.

Many counts were recorded for this clonotype. The V call is TRBV4-2, the J call TRBJ1-5, with 8 bases lining up with TRBD1. The CDR3 contains 19 residues. CDR1 and CDR2 from the germline V gene are LGHNA and YNFKEQ. With V trimmed by 4 bases and J by 5 bases, 19 bases remained unmatched. CDR3 loop: CASSPFTGGADREYQPQHF. The DNA for the CDR3 is TGTGCCAGCAGCCCATTTACTGGCGGGGCGGACAGGGAATATCAGCCCCAGCATTTT.

In this sample, this clonotype turned up many times. The chain joins TRBV7-9 to TRBJ2-3; no reliable D call. Per germline, CDR1 SEHNR and CDR2 FQNEAQ (reference sequence). This CDR3 is built from 17 residues. Trimming shortened V by 0 bases and J by 0 bases, and 13 bases separated the two germline ends. The CDR3 region is CASSLALKPTSTDTQYF. The CDR3 DNA sequence: TGTGCCAGCAGCTTAGCCCTGAAACCTACTAGCACAGATACGCAGTATTTT.

Ten or more counts support this clonotype. This chain joins TRBV3-1 and TRBJ2-7; 10 bases agree with TRBD2. Germline V gene sequence: CDR1 LGHDT, CDR2 YNNKEL (reference sequence). There are 14 residues in the CDR3. The V gene end was trimmed by 5 bases and the J gene end by 5 bases; junction bases not matched to a gene: 6. Written as DNA, the CDR3 is TGTGCCAGCAGCTCTAGCGGGAGTAGCAACGAGCAGTACTTC. Translation: CASSSSGSSNEQYF.

This clonotype was seen ten or more times. This rearrangement joins TRBV15 to TRBJ2-7, with 10 bases that match TRBD1. This CDR3 contains 15 residues. The V segment lost 2 bases and the J segment 3 bases; nucleotides outside the gene matches: 4. The germline gives CDR1 LNHNV, CDR2 YYDKDF (reference sequence). The CDR3 is CATSRPGQGHYEQYF. In DNA, the CDR3 is TGTGCCACCAGCAGACCGGGACAGGGGCACTACGAGCAGTACTTC.

This clonotype came up a few times. The CDR3 DNA reads as TGCGCCAGCAGCGGGGGACTAGCGGCCTACAATGAGCAGTTCTTC. Its protein is CASSGGLAAYNEQFF. The rearrangement links TRBV5-1 to TRBJ2-1, with 11 bases lining up with TRBD2. This CDR3 comprises 15 residues. Per germline, CDR1 SGHRS and CDR2 YFSETQ. With 4 bases clipped from V and 2 bases from J, the junction kept 2 bases outside the gene matches.

The chain combines TRBV12-3 or TRBV12-4 with TRBJ2-1, with 9 bases lining up with TRBD2. CDR3 size: 17 residues. The trim removed 2 bases at V and 9 bases at J, leaving 14 bases unmatched. The CDR3 loop is CASSLLGGLREGLEQFF. The CDR3, as DNA: TGTGCCAGCAGTTTATTGGGTGGATTGCGGGAGGGCCTTGAGCAGTTCTTC.

This clonotype was detected many times. J is TRBJ2-7 and V is TRBV12-3 or TRBV12-4, with TRBD2 identical over 8 bases. CDR3 length equals 12 residues. Trimming cost V 6 bases and J 6 bases; bases outside gene matches: 4. Here the CDR3 reads CASSNGGAEQYF. DNA of the CDR3: TGTGCCAGCAGCAACGGGGGGGCCGAGCAGTACTTC.

The chain has TRBV2 and TRBJ2-7; the match to TRBD1 covers 7 bases. CDR1 and CDR2 from the germline V gene are SNHLY and FYNNEI. V was pared by 7 bases and J by 5 bases, with 17 bases of the junction left unmatched. The length of the CDR3 is 16 residues. CDR3 in amino acids: CASTERDSGTPHEQYF. The DNA of the CDR3 is TGTGCCAGCACCGAAAGGGACAGCGGAACTCCCCACGAGCAGTACTTC.

This clonotype has at least ten counts. V is TRBV12-3 or TRBV12-4 and J is TRBJ2-3; D is ambiguous. This CDR3 comprises 14 residues. The V gene lost 4 bases and the J gene lost 0 bases, with 8 bases spanning the gap. In nucleotides, the CDR3 is TGTGCCAGCAGTTACGCCTCTAGCACAGATACGCAGTATTTT. Translating gives CASSYASSTDTQYF.

This clonotype has a handful of counts. The chain uses TRBV4-3 and TRBJ2-1; the match to TRBD2 covers 7 bases. Germline CDR1 LGHNA, CDR2 YSLEER. V was clipped by 0 bases and J by 8 bases; unmatched bases: 4. CDR3 length equals 14 residues. DNA for the CDR3: TGCGCCAGCAGCCAAGATTGGCGGGGGTATGAGCAGTTCTTC. Protein: CASSQDWRGYEQFF.

CDR3 in DNA: TGTGCCAGCTCACCAGGGGGCCCTTATTCAGGAGATACGCAGTATTTT. Translation gives CASSPGGPYSGDTQYF. V is TRBV18 and J is TRBJ2-3, with D perhaps matching TRBD1 (6 bases). The CDR3 loop spans 16 amino acids. The ends were cut back, 2 bases at V and 5 bases at J, with 17 bases in the middle. The germline V gene encodes CDR1 KGHSH and CDR2 LQKENI.